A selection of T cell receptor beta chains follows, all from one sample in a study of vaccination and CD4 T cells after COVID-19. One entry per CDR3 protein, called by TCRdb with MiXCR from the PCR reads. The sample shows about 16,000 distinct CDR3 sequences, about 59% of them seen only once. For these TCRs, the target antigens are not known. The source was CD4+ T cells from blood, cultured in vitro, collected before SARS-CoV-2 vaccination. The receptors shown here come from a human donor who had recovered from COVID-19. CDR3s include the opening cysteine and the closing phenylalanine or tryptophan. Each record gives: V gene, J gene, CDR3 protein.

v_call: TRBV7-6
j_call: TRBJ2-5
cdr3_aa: CASSSQLGPQETQYF

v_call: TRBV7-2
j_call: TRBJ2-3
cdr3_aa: CASSLGSLDTQYF

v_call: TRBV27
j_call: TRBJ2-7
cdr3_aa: CASKPSLRAGLAHEQYF

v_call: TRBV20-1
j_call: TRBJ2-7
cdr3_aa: CSADGGGSYEQYF

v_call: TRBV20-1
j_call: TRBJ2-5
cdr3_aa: CSATKLGQETQYF

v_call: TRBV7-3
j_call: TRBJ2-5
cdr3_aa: CASSSAGVETQYF

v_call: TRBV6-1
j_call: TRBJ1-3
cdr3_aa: CASSDWRSTIYF

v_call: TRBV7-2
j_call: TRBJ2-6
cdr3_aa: CASSPGLAEISGANVLTF

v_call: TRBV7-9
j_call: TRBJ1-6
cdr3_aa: CASSSGGVTSPLHF

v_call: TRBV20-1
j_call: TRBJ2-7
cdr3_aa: CSAPGQGYEQYF

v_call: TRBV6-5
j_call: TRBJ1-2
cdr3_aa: CASSSTGANNYGYTF

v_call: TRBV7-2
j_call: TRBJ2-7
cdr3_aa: CASSPQGEYSYEQYF

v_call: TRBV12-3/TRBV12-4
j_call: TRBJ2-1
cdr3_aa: CASSPGGSSYNEQFF

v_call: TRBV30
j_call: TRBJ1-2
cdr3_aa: CAWKAKARAYGYTF

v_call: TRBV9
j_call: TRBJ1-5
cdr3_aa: CASSTDPDQPQHF

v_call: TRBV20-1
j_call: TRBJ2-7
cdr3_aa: CSARDSLGGLANFYEQYF

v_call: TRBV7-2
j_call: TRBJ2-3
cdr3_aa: CASSLELATQYF

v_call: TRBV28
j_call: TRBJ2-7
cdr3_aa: CASSLAGTYEQYF

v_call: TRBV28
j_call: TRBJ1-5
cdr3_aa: CASSKQGASNQPQHF

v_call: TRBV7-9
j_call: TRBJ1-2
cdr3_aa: CASSTGQGRNYGYTF

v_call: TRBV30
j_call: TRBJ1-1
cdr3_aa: CAWRPSKGEAFF

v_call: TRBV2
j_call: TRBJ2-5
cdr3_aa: CASSPSGAQKETQYF

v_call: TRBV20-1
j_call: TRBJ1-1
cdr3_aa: CSAREEGGKTEAFF

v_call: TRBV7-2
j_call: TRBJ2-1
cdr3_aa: CASSLGMGGPAYNEQFF

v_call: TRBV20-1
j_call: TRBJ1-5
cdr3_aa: CSARFPGQGWKPQHF

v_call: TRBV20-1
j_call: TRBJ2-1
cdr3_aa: CSASSLLAVPYNEQFF

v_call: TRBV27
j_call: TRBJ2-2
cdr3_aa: CASSLWTTNTGELFF

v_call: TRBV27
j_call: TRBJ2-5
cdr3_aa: CASSPHPRLAGRETQYF

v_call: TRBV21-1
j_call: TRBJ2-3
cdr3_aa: CASSKALRVGDTQYF

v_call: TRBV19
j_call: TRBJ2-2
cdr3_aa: CASSMVRGGGTSNTGELFF

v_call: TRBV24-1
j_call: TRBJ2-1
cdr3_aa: CATSEGTSGRSYNEQFF

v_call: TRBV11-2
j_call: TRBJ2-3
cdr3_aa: CASSSANTQYF

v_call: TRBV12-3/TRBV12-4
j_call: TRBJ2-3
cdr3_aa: CATNTGTSFPGTQYF

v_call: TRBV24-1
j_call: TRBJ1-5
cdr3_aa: CATSDATYNQPQHF

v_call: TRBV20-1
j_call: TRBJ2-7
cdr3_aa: CSARATTGRYEQYF

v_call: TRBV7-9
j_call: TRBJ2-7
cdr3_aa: CASSFTQRDYEQYF

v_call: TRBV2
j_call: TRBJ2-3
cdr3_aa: CASSEGRSTDTQYF

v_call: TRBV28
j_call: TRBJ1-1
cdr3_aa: CATMNPQSRGAFF

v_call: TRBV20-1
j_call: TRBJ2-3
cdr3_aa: CSAIPLVGTDTQYF